This T cell receptor beta chain emerged from a study of T cell responses to AZD1222 COVID-19 vaccine. Trimming removed 0 bases at V and 5 bases at J, with 5 bases between. Germline V gene data show CDR1 as LGHDT and CDR2 as YNNKEL (reference sequence). The CDR3 length is 13 residues. Clones were sequenced by immunoSEQ multiplex PCR, and TCRdb holds only the in-frame ones, with some missing. In the table there are 120,000 to 150,000 clones, approximately 91% of which are singletons. About this clone: What it recognizes is unknown.

Whole-study results and caveats: Clonal diversity was possibly underestimated, and the donors were mostly white British, with more females.

This material consisted of peripheral blood, taken 28 days after the second dose of the MenACWY control vaccine. The J gene is TRBJ1-3, the V gene TRBV3-1 (or the pseudogene TRBV3-2); D gene unclear. The receptor was isolated from an adult who received the MenACWY meningococcal vaccine as a control. CDR3 sequence reads: CASSQDKRNTIYF. The CDR3, as DNA: TGTGCCAGCAGCCAAGATAAGCGAAACACCATATATTTT.